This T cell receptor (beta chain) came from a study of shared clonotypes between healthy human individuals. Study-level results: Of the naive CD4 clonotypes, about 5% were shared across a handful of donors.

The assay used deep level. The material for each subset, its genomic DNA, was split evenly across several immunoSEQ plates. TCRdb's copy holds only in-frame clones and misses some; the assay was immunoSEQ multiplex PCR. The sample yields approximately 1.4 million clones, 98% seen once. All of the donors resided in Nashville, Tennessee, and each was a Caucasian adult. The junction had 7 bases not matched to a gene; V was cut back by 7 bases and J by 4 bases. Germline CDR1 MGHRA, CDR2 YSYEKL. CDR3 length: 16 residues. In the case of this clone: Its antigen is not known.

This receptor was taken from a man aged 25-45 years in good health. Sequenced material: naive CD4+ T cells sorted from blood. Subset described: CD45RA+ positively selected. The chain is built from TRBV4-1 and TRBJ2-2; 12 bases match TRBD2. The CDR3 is CASNTGLAGFTGELFF. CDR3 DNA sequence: TGCGCCAGCAACACGGGACTAGCGGGTTTCACCGGGGAGCTGTTTTTT.